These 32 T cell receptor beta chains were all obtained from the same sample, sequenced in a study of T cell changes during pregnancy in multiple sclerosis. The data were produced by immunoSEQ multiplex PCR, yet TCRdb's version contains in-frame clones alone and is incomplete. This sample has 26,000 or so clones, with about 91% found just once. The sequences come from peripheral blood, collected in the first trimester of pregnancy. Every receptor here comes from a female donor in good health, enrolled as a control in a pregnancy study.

The CDR3 sequence: CATRGAGDTQYF. The CDR3 DNA sequence: TGTGCCACCAGAGGAGCAGGGGATACGCAGTATTTT. The chain couples TRBV15 to TRBJ2-3; a weak D match, TRBD1 (5 bases). This CDR3 is 12 amino acids long. CDR1 is LNHNV and CDR2 is YYDKDF in the germline V gene (reference sequence). The V gene lost 6 bases and the J gene lost 6 bases, with 10 bases spanning the gap.

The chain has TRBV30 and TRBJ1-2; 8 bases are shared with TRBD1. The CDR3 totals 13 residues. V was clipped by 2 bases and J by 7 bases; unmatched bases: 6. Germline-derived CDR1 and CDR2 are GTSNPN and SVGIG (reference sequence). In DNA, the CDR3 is TGTGCCTGGAGTCCCAGGGGGCCTGGTGGCTACACCTTC. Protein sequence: CAWSPRGPGGYTF.

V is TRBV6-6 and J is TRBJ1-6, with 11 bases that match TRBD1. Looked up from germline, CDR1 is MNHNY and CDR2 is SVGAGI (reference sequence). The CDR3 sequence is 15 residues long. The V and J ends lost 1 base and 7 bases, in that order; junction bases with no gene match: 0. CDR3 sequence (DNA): TGTGCCAGCAGTTACTGGGACAGGGGGAATTCACCCCTCCACTTT. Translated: CASSYWDRGNSPLHF.

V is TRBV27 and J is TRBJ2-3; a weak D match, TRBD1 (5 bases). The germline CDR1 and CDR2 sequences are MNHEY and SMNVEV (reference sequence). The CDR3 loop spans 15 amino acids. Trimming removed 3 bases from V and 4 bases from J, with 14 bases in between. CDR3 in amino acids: CASSLLGQGADTQYF. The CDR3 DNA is TGTGCCAGCAGTTTGCTAGGCCAGGGCGCAGATACGCAGTATTTT.

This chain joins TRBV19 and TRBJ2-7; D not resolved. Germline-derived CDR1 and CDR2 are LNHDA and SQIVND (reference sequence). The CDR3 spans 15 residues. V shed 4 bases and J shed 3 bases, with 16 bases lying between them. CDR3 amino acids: CASSKQQISIYEQYF. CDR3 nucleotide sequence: TGTGCCAGTAGTAAACAGCAGATCTCAATCTACGAGCAGTACTTC.

The DNA for the CDR3 is TGTGCCAGCAGTTACTCCCCAGGGCTTTACAATGAGCAGTTCTTC. This codes for CASSYSPGLYNEQFF. The V and J genes are TRBV6-5 and TRBJ2-1; TRBD1 is a possible D gene (5 bases). Trimming removed 0 bases at V and 4 bases at J, with 10 bases between. The germline gives CDR1 MNHEY, CDR2 SVGAGI. The CDR3 extends over 15 amino acids.

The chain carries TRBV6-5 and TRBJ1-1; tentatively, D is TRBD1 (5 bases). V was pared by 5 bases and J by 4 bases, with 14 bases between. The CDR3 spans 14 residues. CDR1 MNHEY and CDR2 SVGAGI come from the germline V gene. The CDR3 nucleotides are TGTGCCAGCAGTCATGGGGGACTGCCCACTGAAGCTTTCTTT. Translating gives CASSHGGLPTEAFF.

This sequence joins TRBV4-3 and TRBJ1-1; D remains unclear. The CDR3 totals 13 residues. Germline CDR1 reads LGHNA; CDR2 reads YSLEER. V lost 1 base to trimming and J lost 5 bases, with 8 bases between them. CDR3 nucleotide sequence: TGCGCCAGCAGCCAAGTAAGGGAGACTGAAGCTTTCTTT. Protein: CASSQVRETEAFF.

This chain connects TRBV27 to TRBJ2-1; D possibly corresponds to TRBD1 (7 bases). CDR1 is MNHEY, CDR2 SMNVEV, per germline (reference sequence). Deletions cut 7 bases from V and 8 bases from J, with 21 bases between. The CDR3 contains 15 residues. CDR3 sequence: CASTTGDSGSHEQFF. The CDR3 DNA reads TGTGCCAGCACAACGGGGGACAGCGGGTCCCATGAGCAGTTCTTC.

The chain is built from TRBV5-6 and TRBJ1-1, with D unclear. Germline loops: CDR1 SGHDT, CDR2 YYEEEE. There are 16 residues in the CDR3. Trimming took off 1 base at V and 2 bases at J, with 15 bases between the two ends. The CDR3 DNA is TGTGCCAGCAGCTTGTCCCCCGCGTCAACTAACACTGAAGCTTTCTTT. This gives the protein CASSLSPASTNTEAFF.

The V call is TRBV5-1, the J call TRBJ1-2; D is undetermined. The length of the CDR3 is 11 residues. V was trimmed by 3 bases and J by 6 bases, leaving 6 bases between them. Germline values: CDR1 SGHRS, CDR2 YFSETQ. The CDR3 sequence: CASSSSDGYTF. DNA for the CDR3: TGCGCCAGCAGCTCCTCCGATGGCTACACCTTC.

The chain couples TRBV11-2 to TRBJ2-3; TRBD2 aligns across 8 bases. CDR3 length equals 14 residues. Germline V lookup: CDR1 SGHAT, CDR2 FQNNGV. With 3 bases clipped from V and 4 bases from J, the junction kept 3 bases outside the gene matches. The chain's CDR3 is CASSFSGSADTQYF. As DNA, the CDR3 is TGTGCCAGCAGCTTCAGCGGGAGCGCAGATACGCAGTATTTT.

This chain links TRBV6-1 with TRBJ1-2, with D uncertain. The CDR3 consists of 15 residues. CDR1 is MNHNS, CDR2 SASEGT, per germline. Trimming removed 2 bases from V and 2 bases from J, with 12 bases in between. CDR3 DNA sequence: TGTGCCAGCAGTGAATCGGGGTGGGAGAACTATGGCTACACCTTC. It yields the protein CASSESGWENYGYTF.

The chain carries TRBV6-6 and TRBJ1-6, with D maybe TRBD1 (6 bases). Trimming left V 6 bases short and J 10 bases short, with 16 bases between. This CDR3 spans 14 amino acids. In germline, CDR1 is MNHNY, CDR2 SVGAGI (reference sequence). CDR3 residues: CASSQTGSGSPLHF. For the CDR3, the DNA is TGTGCCAGCAGCCAGACAGGTTCTGGGTCACCCCTCCACTTT.

Here the CDR3 reads CASSLVRTSGGSGELFF. In DNA form, the CDR3 reads TGCGCCAGCAGCTTGGTTCGGACTAGCGGGGGGTCCGGGGAGCTGTTTTTT. The rearrangement uses TRBV5-1 and TRBJ2-2; the match to TRBD2 covers 14 bases. V lost 0 bases to trimming and J lost 6 bases; unmatched junction nucleotides: 4. In germline, CDR1 is SGHRS, CDR2 YFSETQ. This CDR3 is 17 amino acids long.

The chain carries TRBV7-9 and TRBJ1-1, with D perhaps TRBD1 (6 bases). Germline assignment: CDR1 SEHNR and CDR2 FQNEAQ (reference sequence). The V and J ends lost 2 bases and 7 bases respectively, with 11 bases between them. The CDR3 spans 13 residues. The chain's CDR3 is CASSLQQGNEAFF. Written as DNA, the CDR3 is TGTGCCAGCAGCTTACAACAGGGAAATGAAGCTTTCTTT.

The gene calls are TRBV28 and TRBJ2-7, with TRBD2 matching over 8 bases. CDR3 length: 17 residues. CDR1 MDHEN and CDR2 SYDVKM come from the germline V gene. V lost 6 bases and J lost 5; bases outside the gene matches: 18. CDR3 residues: CASRSLFSGTVLDEQYF. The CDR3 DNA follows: TGTGCCAGCAGATCACTATTTAGCGGGACCGTCCTTGACGAGCAGTACTTC.

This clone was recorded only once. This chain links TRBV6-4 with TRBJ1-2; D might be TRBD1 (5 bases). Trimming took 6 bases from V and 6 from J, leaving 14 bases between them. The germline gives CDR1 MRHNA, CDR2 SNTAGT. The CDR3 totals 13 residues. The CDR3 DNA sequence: TGTGCCAGCAGCCCTTTCGGGACTAATGGCTACACCTTC. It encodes CASSPFGTNGYTF.

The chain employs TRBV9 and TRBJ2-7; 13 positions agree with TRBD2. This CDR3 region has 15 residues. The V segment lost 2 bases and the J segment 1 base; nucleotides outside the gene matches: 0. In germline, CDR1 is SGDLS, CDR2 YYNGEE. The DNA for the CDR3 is TGTGCCAGCAGCGTGGGACTAGCGGGGTCCTACGAGCAGTACTTC. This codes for CASSVGLAGSYEQYF.

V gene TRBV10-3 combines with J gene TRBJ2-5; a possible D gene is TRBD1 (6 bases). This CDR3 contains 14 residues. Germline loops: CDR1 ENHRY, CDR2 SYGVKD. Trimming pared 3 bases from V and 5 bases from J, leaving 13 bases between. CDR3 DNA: TGTGCCATCAGTGATTCCGGGACACCGGAGACCCAGTACTTC. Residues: CAISDSGTPETQYF.

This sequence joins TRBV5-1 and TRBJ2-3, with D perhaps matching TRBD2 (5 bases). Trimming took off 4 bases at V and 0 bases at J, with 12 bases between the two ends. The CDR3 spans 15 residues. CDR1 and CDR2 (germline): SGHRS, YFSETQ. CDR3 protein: CASSQDWTSTDTQYF. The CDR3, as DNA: TGCGCCAGCAGCCAGGACTGGACTAGCACAGATACGCAGTATTTT.

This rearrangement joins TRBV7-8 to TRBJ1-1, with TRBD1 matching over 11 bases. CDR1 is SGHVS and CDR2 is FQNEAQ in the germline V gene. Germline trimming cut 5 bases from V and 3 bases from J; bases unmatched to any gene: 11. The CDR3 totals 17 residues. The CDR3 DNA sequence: TGTGCCAGCAGCCCACCGGGACAGGGGGTTAGGGACACTGAAGCTTTCTTT. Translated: CASSPPGQGVRDTEAFF.

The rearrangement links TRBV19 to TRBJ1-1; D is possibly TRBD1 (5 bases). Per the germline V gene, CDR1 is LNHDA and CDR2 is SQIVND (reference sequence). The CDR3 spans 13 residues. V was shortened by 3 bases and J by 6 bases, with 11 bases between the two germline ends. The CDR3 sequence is CASSIGRGAEAFF. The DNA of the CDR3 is TGTGCCAGTAGTATTGGGAGGGGCGCTGAAGCTTTCTTT.

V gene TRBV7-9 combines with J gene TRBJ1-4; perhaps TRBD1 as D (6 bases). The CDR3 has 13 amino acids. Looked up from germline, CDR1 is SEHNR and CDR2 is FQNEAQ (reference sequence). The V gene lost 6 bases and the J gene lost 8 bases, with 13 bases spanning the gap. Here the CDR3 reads CASRIAGGEKLFF. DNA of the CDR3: TGTGCCAGCAGGATAGCGGGGGGCGAAAAACTGTTTTTT.

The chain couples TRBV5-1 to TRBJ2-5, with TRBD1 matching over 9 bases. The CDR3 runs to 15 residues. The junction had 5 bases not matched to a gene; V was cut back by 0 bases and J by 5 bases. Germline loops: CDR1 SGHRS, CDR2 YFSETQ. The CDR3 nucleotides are TGCGCCAGCAGCTTGGTTCCTGACAGGGGGGAGACCCAGTACTTC. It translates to CASSLVPDRGETQYF.

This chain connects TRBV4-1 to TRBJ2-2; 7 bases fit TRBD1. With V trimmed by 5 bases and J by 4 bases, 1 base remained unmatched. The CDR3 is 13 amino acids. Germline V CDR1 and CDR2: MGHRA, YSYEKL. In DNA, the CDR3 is TGCGCCAGCAGCGACAGGGTCACCGGGGAGCTGTTTTTT. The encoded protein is CASSDRVTGELFF.

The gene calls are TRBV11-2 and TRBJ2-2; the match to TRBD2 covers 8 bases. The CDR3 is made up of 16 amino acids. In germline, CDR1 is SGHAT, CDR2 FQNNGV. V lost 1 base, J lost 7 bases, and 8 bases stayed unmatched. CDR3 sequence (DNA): TGTGCCAGCAGCTTAGTCCCCGGGGGGGCCCACGGGGAGCTGTTTTTT. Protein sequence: CASSLVPGGAHGELFF.

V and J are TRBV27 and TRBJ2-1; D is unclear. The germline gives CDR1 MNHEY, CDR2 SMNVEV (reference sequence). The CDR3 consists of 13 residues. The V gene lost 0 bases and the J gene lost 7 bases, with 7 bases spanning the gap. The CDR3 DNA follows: TGTGCCAGCAGTTTATCGAACGGGAATGAGCAGTTCTTC. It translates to CASSLSNGNEQFF.

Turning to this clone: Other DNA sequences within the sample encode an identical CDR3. The DNA for the CDR3 is TGTGCCAGCAGTGTCGGGGAAACCTACGAGCAGTACTTC. Its protein is CASSVGETYEQYF. J is TRBJ2-7 and V is TRBV2; D may be TRBD2 (5 bases). The V gene lost 4 bases and the J gene lost 2 bases, with 9 bases spanning the gap. CDR1 is SNHLY, CDR2 FYNNEI, per germline. This CDR3 has 13 residues. The variable domain in full, with the rest retrieved from reference TRBV2 and TRBJ2-7, is EPEVTQTPSHQVTQMGQEVILRCVPISNHLYFYWYRQILGQKVEFLVSFYNNEISEKSEIFDDQFSVERPDGSNFTLKIRSTKLEDSAMYFCASSVGETYEQYFGPGTRLTVT.

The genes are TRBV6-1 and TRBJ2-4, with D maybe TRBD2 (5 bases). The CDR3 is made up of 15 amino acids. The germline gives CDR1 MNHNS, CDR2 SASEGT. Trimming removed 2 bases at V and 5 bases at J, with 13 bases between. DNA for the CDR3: TGTGCCAGCAGTGAACCTAGCCCGGACGAAAACATTCAGTACTTC. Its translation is CASSEPSPDENIQYF.

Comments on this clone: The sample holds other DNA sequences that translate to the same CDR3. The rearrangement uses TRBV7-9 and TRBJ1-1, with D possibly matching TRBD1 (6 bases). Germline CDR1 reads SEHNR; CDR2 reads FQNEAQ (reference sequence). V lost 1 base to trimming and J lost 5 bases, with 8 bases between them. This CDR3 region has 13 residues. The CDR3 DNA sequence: TGTGCCAGCAGCTTAGAGGGGGGGACTGAAGCTTTCTTT. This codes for CASSLEGGTEAFF. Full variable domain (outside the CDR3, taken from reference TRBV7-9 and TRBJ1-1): DTGVSQNPRHKITKRGQNVTFRCDPISEHNRLYWYRQTLGQGPEFLTYFQNEAQLEKSRLLSDRFSAERPKGSFSTLEIQRTEQGDSAMYLCASSLEGGTEAFFGQGTRLTVV.

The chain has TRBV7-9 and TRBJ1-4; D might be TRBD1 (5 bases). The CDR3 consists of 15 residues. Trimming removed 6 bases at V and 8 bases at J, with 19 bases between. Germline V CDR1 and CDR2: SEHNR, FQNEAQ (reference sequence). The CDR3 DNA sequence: TGTGCCAGCAGTCCCTCGGGCAGGGTAGGCGAAAAACTGTTTTTT. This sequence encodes CASSPSGRVGEKLFF.